The clone carrying this T cell receptor (beta chain) was found once. Its antigen remains unidentified. This entry comes from a study of cytomegalovirus exposure and HLA in healthy donors. Whole-study findings and limits: In vitro testing confirmed a few CMV-associated chains as specific for CMV antigens. The authors later found most CMV-associated TCR beta chains appeared HLA-restricted.

Donors consisted of healthy bone marrow donors. The study ran its PCR with 60 Vbeta and 13 Jbeta primers. The assay was immunoSEQ multiplex PCR, and TCRdb's table has in-frame clones only and misses some. Here the sample spans 150,000 to 200,000 clones, approximately 59% being singletons. The CDR3 length is 13 residues. The junction had 3 bases not matched to a gene; V was cut back by 5 bases and J by 5 bases. CDR1 is SEHNR and CDR2 is FQNEAQ in the germline V gene (reference sequence). This chain joins TRBV7-9 and TRBJ2-1, with TRBD2 matching 7 bases. Material: PBMCs. This receptor was obtained from a man aged 40-50 years in good health and CMV-seronegative. The CDR3 reads CASSPGTNNEQFF. In nucleotides, the CDR3 is TGTGCCAGCAGCCCCGGGACTAACAATGAGCAGTTCTTC.